This TCR beta chain was sequenced for a study of T cells expressing NK-cell markers (dated by TCRdb to about 2020). General notes on the study: Three sorted T-cell subsets (CD3+CD56+NKG2C+, CD3+CD56+NKG2C- and CD3+CD56-NKG2C+) from eight donors had their TCR beta-chain repertoires profiled. The study sequenced eight donors, all healthy volunteers chosen at random: three men and five women. Among the eight sequenced donors, only one was HCMV-seronegative, while the other seven were HCMV-seropositive. The libraries were sequenced on Illumina HiSeq 2000/2500, MiSeq or NextSeq, producing 2 x 150 bp reads.

Comment on this clonotype: Its antigen is not yet known.

Including the terminal cysteine and phenylalanine, the CDR3 comprises 13 residues. DNA is not on record. The germline V gene (reference sequence) yields GTSNPN for CDR1 and SVGIG for CDR2. A commercial ELISA kit detecting HCMV-specific IgG in serum was used to determine HCMV serostatus. Peripheral blood mononuclear cells were isolated from blood by Ficoll density gradient centrifugation. The sample was run on an Illumina HiSeq 2000. TCR beta cDNA libraries were made by 5'RACE template switching that added a universal primer site and unique molecular identifiers. Priming for cDNA synthesis came from the TCR beta constant segment, and two successive PCR amplification steps followed. The authors processed their data as follows. MIGEC handled demultiplexing of the reads and grouping by UMI, while MiTCR was used to assemble and quantify clonotypes. Only TCR cDNA sequences supported by at least two reads were kept to exclude erroneous sequences. The tcR package was used for downstream repertoire analysis, and clonotypes were matched across fractions by CDR3 nucleotide sequence plus V segment. VDJmatch was used to annotate antigen specificity against VDJdb, with one amino acid substitution in CDR3 allowed. One entry per CDR3 protein sequence results from the TCRdb reprocessing of the reads, with DNA left out. TCRdb's processing, not the authors' own work, is the source of the V and J calls. The sample table includes 350,000 to 500,000 distinct CDR3 sequences. 6% to 9.5% of the sample is in the top ten clones.

General findings and caveats noted by the study authors: In six donors, the dominant CD3+CD56+NKG2C+ clonotypes were found to rank among the top 10 CD8+ clonotypes and to make up 1.0-7.0% of CD8+ T cells. Those dominant clonotypes were again the most abundant among CD3+CD56-NKG2C+ cells in a handful of donors, at roughly 25-60.1%. Whether the expanded NKG2C-expressing T cell clones were specific for HCMV antigens was left unclear.

This chain joins TRBV30 to TRBJ1-6; TCRdb designates TRBD1, a call that cannot be tested without DNA. Specimen: blood T cells: a sorted CD56 or NKG2C T cell subset, CD4+ or CD8+ T cells, or bulk PBMC T cells (not recorded which). This clonotype was sampled from a woman aged 18 to 75 in good health. The CDR3 amino acid sequence is: CAWEGDFNSPLHF. The CDR3, completed at both ends by the reference TRBV30 and TRBJ1-6 genes, gives the full variable domain SQTIHQWPATLVQPVGSPLSLECTVEGTSNPNLYWYRQAAGRGLQLLFYSVGIGQISSEVPQNLSASRPQDRQFILSSKKLLLSDSGFYLCAWEGDFNSPLHFGNGTRLTVT.